This T cell receptor (delta chain) stems from a study of Vδ1+ human thymocytes. General study findings and limits: In the thymus, TRG and TRD repertoires looked highly polyclonal with Gaussian CDR3 lengths. Despite high sort purity, approximately 20% of thymic T cell receptor delta sequences were Vdelta2. Unexpected Vdelta2 sequences could cause misinterpretation of bulk repertoire data.

This CDR3 has 27 amino acids. Germline V gene lookup returns CDR1 TSWWSYY and CDR2 QGS. With V trimmed by 1 base and J by 0 bases, 33 bases remained unmatched. Sequences come from RNA converted to cDNA by reverse transcription. Multiplex PCR used pooled V-gene forward primers and a constant-region reverse primer to amplify CDR3s. TCRdb called clones from the multiplex PCR reads again using CATT. The data hold more than 45,000 delta-chain clones, with about 14% observed a single time. This clone was observed a few times. Its antigen is undetermined. The source material was Vdelta1+ gamma-delta thymocytes from the thymus. Sample subset: FACS-sorted CD3+ TCRalphabeta- TCRVdelta1+ TCRVdelta2- thymocytes. This chain joins TRDV1 and TRDJ1; 12 bases fit TRDD3. The receptor was isolated from a girl in the first two years of life who had congenital heart surgery. The CDR3 here is CALGEPRASVSLNWGIPRVNYTDKLIF. CDR3 sequence (DNA): TGTGCTCTTGGGGAACCCCGGGCTTCCGTCTCCCTGAACTGGGGGATACCTAGGGTCAATTACACCGATAAACTCATCTTT.